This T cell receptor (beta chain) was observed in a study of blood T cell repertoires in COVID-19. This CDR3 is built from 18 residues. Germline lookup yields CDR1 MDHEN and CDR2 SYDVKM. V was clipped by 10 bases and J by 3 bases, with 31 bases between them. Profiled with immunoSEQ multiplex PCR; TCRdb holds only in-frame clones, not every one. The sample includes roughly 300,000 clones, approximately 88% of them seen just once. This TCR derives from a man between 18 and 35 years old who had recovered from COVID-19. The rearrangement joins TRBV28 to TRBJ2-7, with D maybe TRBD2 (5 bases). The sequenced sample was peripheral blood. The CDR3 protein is CATVTAGPPGKKDYEQYF. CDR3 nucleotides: TGTGCCACCGTAACAGCCGGTCCTCCGGGAAAGAAGGACTACGAGCAGTACTTC.